Listed below are T cell receptor beta chains from one sample, sequenced in a study of cytomegalovirus exposure and HLA in healthy donors. Profiling relied on immunoSEQ multiplex PCR, and the TCRdb table lists in-frame clones only, not all of them. The table includes some 240,000 clones, around 86% detected once. The source material was PBMCs. Source of these receptors: a woman in her twenties or thirties in good health and CMV-seropositive. Each CDR3 is given with its conserved first and last residue. The order of the fields is D gene, clone size, J gene, V gene, CDR3 DNA, CDR3 protein. The D gene is left open where the match is weak. Expanded clones get a size class; other rows say once, few or many, or leave the size out.

>-|-|TRBJ2-3|TRBV13
TGTGCCAGCAGCTCAAAGACGCGGACAGATACGCAGTATTTT
CASSSKTRTDTQYF
>TRBD2|-|TRBJ2-1|TRBV9
TGTGCCAGCAGCGTAGATGGTAGTCTAGCGGGACCCAATGAGCAGTTCTTC
CASSVDGSLAGPNEQFF
>-|-|TRBJ2-3|TRBV30
TGTGCCTGGGTTAGGGGCTCAGGAGATACGCAGTATTTT
CAWVRGSGDTQYF
>-|-|TRBJ1-5|TRBV30
TGTGCCTGGAGGACGGGATTCAATCAGCCCCAGCATTTT
CAWRTGFNQPQHF
>-|-|TRBJ2-7|TRBV21-1
TGTGCCAGCGCACCCGGGACAGGGGGCTGCGAGCAGTACTTC
CASAPGTGGCEQYF
>TRBD2|-|TRBJ2-1|TRBV7-9
TGTGCCAGCAGCTCGTCTAGCGGGAGGGCGATCAATGAGCAGTTCTTC
CASSSSSGRAINEQFF
>-|-|TRBJ1-5|TRBV7-9
TGTGCCAGCAGCTTAGTCGGGCAGCCCCAGCATTTT
CASSLVGQPQHF
>-|-|TRBJ1-2|TRBV14
TGTGCCAGCAGCCGATCGGGGGGGACCTATGGCTACACCTTC
CASSRSGGTYGYTF
>-|-|TRBJ2-1|TRBV6-5
TGTGCCAGCAGTTACTCGGGCACAGGGGAGCAGTTCTTC
CASSYSGTGEQFF
>TRBD1|once|TRBJ1-2|TRBV19
TGTGCCAGTAGCCACAGGGACAGATACTATGGCTACACCTTC
CASSHRDRYYGYTF
>-|-|TRBJ2-7|TRBV2
TGTGCCACCAGGACAGTTCCCTCCTACGAGCAGTACTTC
CATRTVPSYEQYF
>-|-|TRBJ2-1|TRBV7-8
TGTGCCAGCAGGGCTAGTTTTTTTTGGAGGCCGACTGAGCAGTTCTTC
CASRASFFWRPTEQFF
>-|-|TRBJ2-7|TRBV11-3
TGTGCCAGCAGCCGTGCACCCGGAGCCTACGAGCAGTACTTC
CASSRAPGAYEQYF
>-|once|TRBJ2-1|TRBV5-6
TGTGCCAGCAGCCGCGGGACCGGGGGTAACAATGAGCAGTTCTTC
CASSRGTGGNNEQFF
>-|-|TRBJ2-7|TRBV11-3
TGTGCCAGCAGGGAACACAGGGCGGCCCAAAGGGACGAGCAGTACTTC
CASREHRAAQRDEQYF
>-|-|TRBJ1-1|TRBV4-2
TGTGCCAGCAGCCAAGAGAGGGTCTTTATGAACACTGAAGCTTTCTTT
CASSQERVFMNTEAFF
>-|-|TRBJ2-6|TRBV28
TGTGCCAGCAGTCTCCAACAGGGGAGGACTGGGGCCAACGTCCTGACTTTC
CASSLQQGRTGANVLTF
>-|-|TRBJ1-1|TRBV30
TGTGGACTGGCTTGGGGGGACACTGAAGCTTTCTTT
CGLAWGDTEAFF
>-|-|TRBJ2-1|TRBV2
TGTGCCAGCAGCGATTATAGCGGATTCTCCTACAATGAGCAGTTCTTC
CASSDYSGFSYNEQFF